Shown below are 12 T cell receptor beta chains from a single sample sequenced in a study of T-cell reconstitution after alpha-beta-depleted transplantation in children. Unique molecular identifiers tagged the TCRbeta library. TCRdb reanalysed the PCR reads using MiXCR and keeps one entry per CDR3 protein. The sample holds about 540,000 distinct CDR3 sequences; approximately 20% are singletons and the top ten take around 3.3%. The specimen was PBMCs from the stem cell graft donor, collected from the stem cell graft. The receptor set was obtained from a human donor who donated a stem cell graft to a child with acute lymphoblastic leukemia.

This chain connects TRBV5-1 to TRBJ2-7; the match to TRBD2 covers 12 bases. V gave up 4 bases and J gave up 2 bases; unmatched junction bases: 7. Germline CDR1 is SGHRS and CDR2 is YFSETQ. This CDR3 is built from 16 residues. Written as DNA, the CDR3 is TGCGCCAGCAGCGCACTAGCGGGAGGCTTCCCCTACGAGCAGTACTTC. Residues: CASSALAGGFPYEQYF.

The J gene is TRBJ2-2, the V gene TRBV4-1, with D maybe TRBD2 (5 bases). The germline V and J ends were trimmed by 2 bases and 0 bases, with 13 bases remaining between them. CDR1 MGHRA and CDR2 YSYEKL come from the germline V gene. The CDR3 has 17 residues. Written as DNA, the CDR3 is TGCGCCAGCAGCCAAAGTAGCGCTCGCTCGAACACCGGGGAGCTGTTTTTT. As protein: CASSQSSARSNTGELFF.

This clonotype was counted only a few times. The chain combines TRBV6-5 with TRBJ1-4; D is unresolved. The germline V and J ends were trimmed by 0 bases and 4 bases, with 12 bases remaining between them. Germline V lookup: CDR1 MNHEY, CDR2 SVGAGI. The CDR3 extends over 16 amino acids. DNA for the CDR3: TGTGCCAGCAGTTACTCGAATCGGGGATTTAATGAAAAACTGTTTTTT. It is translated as CASSYSNRGFNEKLFF.

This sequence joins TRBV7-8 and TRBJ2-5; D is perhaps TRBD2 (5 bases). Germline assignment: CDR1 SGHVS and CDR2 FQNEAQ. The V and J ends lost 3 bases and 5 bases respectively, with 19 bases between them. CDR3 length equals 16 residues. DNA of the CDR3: TGTGCCAGCAGCTTCCCCCGGTGGGAGTTGAGGGAGACCCAGTACTTC. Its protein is CASSFPRWELRETQYF.

The CDR3 DNA reads TGCGCCAGCAGCTTGAATTCCCCCGGAGACTCTGGAAACACCATATATTTT. Amino acids: CASSLNSPGDSGNTIYF. This rearrangement joins TRBV5-1 to TRBJ1-3, with unresolved D. The CDR3 is 17 amino acids. Germline V gene data show CDR1 as SGHRS and CDR2 as YFSETQ. Trimming pared 1 base from V and 0 bases from J, leaving 14 bases between.

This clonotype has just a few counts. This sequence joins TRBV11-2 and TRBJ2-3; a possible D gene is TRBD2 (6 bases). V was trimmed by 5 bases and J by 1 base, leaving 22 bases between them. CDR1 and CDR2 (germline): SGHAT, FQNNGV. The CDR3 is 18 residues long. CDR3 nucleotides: TGTGCCAGCAGCCATTTCGCGCCGGGAGAGGCGGGCACAGATACGCAGTATTTT. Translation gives CASSHFAPGEAGTDTQYF.

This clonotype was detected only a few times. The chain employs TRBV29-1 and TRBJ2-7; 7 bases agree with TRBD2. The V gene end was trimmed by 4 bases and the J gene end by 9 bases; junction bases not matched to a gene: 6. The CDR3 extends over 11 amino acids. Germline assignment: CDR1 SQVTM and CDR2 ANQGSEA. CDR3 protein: CSVGRGRGQYF. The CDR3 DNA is TGCAGCGTTGGACGCGGGAGAGGGCAGTACTTC.

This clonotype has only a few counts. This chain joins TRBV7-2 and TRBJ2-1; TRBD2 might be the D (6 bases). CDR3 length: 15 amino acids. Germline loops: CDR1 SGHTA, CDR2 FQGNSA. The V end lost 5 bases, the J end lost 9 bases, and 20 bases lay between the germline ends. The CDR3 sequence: CASSPEIGGKGEQFF. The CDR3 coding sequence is TGTGCCAGCAGCCCAGAGATCGGCGGGAAGGGTGAGCAGTTCTTC.

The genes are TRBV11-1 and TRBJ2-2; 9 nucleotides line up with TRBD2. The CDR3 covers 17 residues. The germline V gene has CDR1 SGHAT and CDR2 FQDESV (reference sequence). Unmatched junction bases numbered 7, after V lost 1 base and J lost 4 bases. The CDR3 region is CASSLVVSGSPTGELFF. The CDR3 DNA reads TGTGCCAGCAGCTTAGTAGTTAGCGGGAGCCCCACCGGGGAGCTGTTTTTT.

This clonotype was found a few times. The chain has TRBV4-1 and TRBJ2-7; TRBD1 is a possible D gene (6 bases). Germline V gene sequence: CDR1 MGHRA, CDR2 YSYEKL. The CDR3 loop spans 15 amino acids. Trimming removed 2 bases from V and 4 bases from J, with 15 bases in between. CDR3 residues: CASSQTGTKSYEQYF. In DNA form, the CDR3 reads TGCGCCAGCAGCCAAACCGGGACAAAATCTTACGAGCAGTACTTC.

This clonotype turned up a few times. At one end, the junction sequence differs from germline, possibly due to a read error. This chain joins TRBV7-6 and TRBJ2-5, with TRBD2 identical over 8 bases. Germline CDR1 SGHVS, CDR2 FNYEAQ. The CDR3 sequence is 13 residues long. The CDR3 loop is CASSLATGGLFDF. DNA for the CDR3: TGTGCCAGCAGCTTAGCGACGGGAGGGCTTTTCGACTTC.

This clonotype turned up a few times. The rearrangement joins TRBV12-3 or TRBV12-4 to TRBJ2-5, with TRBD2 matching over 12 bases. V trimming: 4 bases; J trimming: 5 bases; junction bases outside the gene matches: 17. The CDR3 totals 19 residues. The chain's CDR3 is CASSSSGLAGDRGWETQYF. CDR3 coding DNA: TGTGCCAGCAGTTCCTCGGGACTAGCGGGCGATCGGGGTTGGGAGACCCAGTACTTC.